This entry is about one TCR beta chain. This clonotype was seen just once. It has no known antigen specificity. No quality values exist for individual bases; no much larger clone is one base distant. One read alone is weak evidence. This sample stems from a study of early T cells in non-severe SARS-CoV-2 infection (dated by TCRdb to the early 2020s). Concerning the study at large: TCR sequencing used bulk RNA from unsorted whole blood, so alpha and beta chains could not be paired. Broader findings and caveats from the paper: VDJdb matching was skewed toward anti-spike CD8 responses and likely underestimated virus-specific expansions by missing private and CD4 specificities.

CDR1 and CDR2 (ENHRY, SYGVKD) derive from the germline V gene. The CDR3 runs 15 residues from the cysteine to the phenylalanine. CDR3 DNA is the only sequence kept; it has 45 bases, read in frame from the first base. The germline V and J ends show losses of 5 bases and 3 bases respectively, and no gene match explains 6 bases of the junction. The library was obtained by 5' RACE. The data were produced on a NextSeq 500. The TCR library protocol attached unique molecular identifiers to individual cDNA molecules to correct for sequencing error and PCR bias. Sequencing covered both TCR alpha and beta chains, and within each sample the abundances of alpha and beta sequences were tightly co-correlated. From the authors' description of their analysis: Decombinator V4 was used to annotate TCR sequences for V gene, J gene and CDR3. Expanded TCRs were defined as changing significantly between any two time points under a Poisson model with p below 0.0001. TCR abundances were normalised to the total number of TCRs sequenced per sample and expressed as counts per million. TRAV1-2 paired with TRAJ12, TRAJ20 or TRAJ33 defined MAIT TCRs, while TRAV10 paired with TRAJ18 defined iNKT TCRs. VDJdb, accessed 1 November 2021, was searched for CMV, EBV and SARS-CoV-2 annotated TCRs, excluding TCRs annotated for multiple antigens. In-frame beta chains were kept once TCRdb had trimmed the public reads at Q25 with fastp and called clones with MiXCR. Rows matching on CDR3 protein sequence are summarized as one entry with the most common DNA and genes. These V and J calls derive from TCRdb rather than the authors' analysis. The sample contains roughly 83,000 distinct CDR3 sequences, roughly 12% of them found a single time. The ten largest clonotypes hold under 4.5% of the sample.

This was a case-control study nested in a cohort of healthcare workers in London, UK, who had nasopharyngeal swab PCR tests and blood samples taken every week. Healthcare workers were enrolled in the week of the UK lockdown, from 23 to 31 March 2020, and were followed every week for up to about 16 weeks. This sequence was found in an adult who was a healthcare worker with PCR-confirmed SARS-CoV-2 infection or an uninfected control (not recorded which). The chain is assembled from TRBV10-3 and TRBJ1-5; TRBD1 lines up with 8 middle nucleotides. Source: whole blood, taken at baseline. The sequenced DNA: TGTGCCATCAGTTCACAGGGGGTATCCAATCAGCCCCAGCATTTT. Its protein product is CAISSQGVSNQPQHF.